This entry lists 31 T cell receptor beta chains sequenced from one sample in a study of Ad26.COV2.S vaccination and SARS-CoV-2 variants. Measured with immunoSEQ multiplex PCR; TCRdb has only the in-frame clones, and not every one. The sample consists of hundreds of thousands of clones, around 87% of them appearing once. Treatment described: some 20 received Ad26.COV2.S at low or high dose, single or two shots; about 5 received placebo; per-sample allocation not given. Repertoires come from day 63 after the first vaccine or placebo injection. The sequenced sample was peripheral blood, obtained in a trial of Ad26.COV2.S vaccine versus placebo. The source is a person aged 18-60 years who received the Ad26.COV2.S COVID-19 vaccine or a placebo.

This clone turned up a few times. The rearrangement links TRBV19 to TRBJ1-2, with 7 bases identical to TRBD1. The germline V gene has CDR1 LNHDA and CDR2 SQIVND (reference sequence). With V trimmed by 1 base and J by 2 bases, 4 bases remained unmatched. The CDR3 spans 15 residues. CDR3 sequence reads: CASSIGQGLNYGYTF. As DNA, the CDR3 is TGTGCCAGTAGTATAGGACAGGGTCTGAACTATGGCTACACCTTC.

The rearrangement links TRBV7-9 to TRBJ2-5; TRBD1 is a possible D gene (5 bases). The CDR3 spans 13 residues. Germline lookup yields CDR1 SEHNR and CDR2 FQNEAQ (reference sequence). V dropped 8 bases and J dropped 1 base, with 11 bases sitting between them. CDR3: CASLLQAQETQYF. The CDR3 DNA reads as TGTGCCAGCCTCTTACAGGCCCAAGAGACCCAGTACTTC. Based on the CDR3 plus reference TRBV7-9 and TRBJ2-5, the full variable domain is DTGVSQNPRHKITKRGQNVTFRCDPISEHNRLYWYRQTLGQGPEFLTYFQNEAQLEKSRLLSDRFSAERPKGSFSTLEIQRTEQGDSAMYLCASLLQAQETQYFGPGTRLLVL.

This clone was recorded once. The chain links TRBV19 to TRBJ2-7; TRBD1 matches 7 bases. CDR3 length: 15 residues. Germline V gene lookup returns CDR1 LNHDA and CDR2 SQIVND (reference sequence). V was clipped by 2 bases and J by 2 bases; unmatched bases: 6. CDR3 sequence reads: CASSINPGQTYEQYF. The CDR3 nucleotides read TGTGCCAGTAGTATAAACCCGGGACAGACCTACGAGCAGTACTTC.

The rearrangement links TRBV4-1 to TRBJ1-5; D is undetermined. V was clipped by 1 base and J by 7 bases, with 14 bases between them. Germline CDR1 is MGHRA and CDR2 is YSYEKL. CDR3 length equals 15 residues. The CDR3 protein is CASSQGNGLRQPQHF. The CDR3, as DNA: TGCGCCAGCAGCCAAGGGAATGGGTTGAGACAGCCCCAGCATTTT.

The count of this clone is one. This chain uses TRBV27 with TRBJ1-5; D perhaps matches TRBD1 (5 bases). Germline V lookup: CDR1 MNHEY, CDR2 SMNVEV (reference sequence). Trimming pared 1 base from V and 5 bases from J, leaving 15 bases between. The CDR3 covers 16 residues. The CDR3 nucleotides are TGTGCCAGCAGTTTATTAGGGGAAGGGGTCGATCAGCCCCAGCATTTT. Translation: CASSLLGEGVDQPQHF.

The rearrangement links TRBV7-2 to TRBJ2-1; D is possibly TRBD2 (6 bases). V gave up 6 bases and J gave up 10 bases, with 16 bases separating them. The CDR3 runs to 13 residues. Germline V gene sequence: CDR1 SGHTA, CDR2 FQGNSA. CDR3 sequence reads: CASRAGVAGEQFF. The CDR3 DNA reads TGTGCCAGCAGAGCCGGTGTGGCGGGGGAGCAGTTCTTC.

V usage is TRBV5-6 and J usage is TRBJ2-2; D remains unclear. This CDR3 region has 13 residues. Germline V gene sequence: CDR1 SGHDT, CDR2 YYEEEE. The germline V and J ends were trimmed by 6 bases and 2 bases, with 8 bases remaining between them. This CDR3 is CASIRRNTGELFF. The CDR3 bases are TGTGCCAGCATCCGACGAAACACCGGGGAGCTGTTTTTT. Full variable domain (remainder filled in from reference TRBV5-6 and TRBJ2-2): DAGVTQSPTHLIKTRGQQVTLRCSPKSGHDTVSWYQQALGQGPQFIFQYYEEEERQRGNFPDRFSGHQFPNYSSELNVNALLLGDSALYLCASIRRNTGELFFGEGSRLTVL.

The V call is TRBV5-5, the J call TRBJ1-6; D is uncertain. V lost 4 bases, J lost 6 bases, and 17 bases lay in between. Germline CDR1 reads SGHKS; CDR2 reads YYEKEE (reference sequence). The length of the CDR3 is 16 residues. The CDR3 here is CASSQTPASFNSPLHF. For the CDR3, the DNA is TGTGCCAGCAGCCAGACACCAGCCTCATTTAATTCACCCCTCCACTTT.

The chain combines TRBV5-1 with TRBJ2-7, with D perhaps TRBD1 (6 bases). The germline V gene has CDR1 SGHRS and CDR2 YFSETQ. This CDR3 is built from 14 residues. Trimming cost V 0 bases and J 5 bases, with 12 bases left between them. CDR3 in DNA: TGCGCCAGCAGCTTGGGGAGACAGGTCGACGAGCAGTACTTC. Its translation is CASSLGRQVDEQYF.

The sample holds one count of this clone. In DNA, the CDR3 is TGTGCCAGCAGCCAAGATCCCATCCCCGGCGGTGAAGCTTTCTTT. This sequence encodes CASSQDPIPGGEAFF. The chain joins TRBV3-1 (or the pseudogene TRBV3-2) to TRBJ1-1; no firm D call. The CDR3 contains 15 residues. The V and J ends lost 0 bases and 7 bases respectively, with 15 bases between them. From germline, CDR1 is LGHDT and CDR2 YNNKEL (reference sequence).

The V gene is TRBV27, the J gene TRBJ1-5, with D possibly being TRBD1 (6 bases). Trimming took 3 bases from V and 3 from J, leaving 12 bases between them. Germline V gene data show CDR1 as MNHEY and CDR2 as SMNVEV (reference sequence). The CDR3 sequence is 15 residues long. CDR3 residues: CASSFGGYPNQPQHF. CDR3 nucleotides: TGTGCCAGCAGTTTCGGGGGCTATCCCAATCAGCCCCAGCATTTT.

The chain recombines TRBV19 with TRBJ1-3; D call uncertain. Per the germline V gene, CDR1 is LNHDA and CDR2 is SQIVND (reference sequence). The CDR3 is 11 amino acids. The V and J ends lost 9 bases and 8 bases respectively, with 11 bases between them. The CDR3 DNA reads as TGTGCCAGCCCCTCACGGGACACCATATATTTT. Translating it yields CASPSRDTIYF.

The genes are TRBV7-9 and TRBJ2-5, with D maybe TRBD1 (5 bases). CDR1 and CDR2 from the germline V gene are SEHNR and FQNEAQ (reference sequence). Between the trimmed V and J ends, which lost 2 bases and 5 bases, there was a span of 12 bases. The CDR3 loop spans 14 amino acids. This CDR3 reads CASSLKGPRETQYF. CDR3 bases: TGTGCCAGCAGCTTAAAGGGGCCCCGGGAGACCCAGTACTTC.

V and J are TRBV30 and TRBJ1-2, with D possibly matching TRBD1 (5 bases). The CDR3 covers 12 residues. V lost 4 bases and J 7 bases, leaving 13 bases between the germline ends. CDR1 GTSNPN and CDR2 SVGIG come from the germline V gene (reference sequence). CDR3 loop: CAWTGGVVGYTF. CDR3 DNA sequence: TGTGCCTGGACTGGGGGGGTTGTTGGCTACACCTTC.

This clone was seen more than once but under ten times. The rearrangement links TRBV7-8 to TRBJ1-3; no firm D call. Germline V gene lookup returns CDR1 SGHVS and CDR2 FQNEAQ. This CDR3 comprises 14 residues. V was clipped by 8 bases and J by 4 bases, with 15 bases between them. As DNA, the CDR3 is TGTGCCAGCGGGAGGGTGATTGCAGGAAACACCATATATTTT. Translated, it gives CASGRVIAGNTIYF.

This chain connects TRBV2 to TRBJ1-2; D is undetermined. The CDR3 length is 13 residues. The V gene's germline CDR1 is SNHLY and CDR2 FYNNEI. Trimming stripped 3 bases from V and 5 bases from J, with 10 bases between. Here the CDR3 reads CASSDRPGYGYTF. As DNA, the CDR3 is TGTGCCAGCAGTGACCGCCCGGGGTATGGCTACACCTTC.

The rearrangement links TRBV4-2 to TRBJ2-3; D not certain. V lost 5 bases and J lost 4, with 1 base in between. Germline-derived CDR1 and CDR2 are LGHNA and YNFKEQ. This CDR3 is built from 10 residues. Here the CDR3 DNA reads TGTGCCAGCAGCTCAGATACGCAGTATTTT. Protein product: CASSSDTQYF.

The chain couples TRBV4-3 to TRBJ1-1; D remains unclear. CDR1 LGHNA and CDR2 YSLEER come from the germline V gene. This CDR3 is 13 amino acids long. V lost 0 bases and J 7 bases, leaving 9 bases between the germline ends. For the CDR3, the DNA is TGCGCCAGCAGCCAAGATTTGACTCTTGAAGCTTTCTTT. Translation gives CASSQDLTLEAFF.

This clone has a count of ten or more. This CDR3 reads CASSLVRGATDTIYF. The CDR3 DNA reads as TGTGCCAGCAGCTTAGTTAGGGGGGCCACGGACACCATATATTTT. The V and J genes are TRBV7-2 and TRBJ1-3, with D maybe TRBD1 (6 bases). Looked up from germline, CDR1 is SGHTA and CDR2 is FQGNSA. V was cut by 1 base and J by 8 bases, with 15 bases left in between. This CDR3 is 15 amino acids long.

The DNA for the CDR3 is TGTGCCAGCAGCTTAGAGGAATTTTCACCCCTCCACTTT. As protein: CASSLEEFSPLHF. The chain links TRBV7-9 to TRBJ1-6, with D hard to call. The CDR3 spans 13 residues. V was pared by 1 base and J by 9 bases, with 7 bases between. The germline gives CDR1 SEHNR, CDR2 FQNEAQ (reference sequence).

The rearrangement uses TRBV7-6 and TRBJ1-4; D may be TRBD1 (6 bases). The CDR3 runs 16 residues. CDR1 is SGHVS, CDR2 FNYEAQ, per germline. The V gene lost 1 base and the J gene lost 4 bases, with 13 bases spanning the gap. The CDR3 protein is CASSLEPEGVNEKLFF. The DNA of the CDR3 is TGTGCCAGCAGCTTAGAGCCCGAGGGGGTTAATGAAAAACTGTTTTTT.

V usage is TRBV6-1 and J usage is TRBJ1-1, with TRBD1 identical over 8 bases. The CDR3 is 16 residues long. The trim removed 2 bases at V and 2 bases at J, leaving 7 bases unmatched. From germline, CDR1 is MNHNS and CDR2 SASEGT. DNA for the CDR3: TGTGCCAGCAGTGAACGACCCCAGGGGGCTAACACTGAAGCTTTCTTT. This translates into CASSERPQGANTEAFF.

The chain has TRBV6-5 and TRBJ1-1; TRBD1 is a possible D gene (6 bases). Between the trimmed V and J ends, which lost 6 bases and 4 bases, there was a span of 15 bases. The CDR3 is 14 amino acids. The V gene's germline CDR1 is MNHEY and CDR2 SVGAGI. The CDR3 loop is CASSLLQGLTEAFF. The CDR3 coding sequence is TGTGCCAGCAGCCTATTACAGGGTCTCACTGAAGCTTTCTTT.

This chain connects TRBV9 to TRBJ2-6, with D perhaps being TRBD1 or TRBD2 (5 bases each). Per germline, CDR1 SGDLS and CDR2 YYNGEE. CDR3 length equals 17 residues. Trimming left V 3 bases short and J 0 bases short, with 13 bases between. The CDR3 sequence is CASSGGAGNSGANVLTF. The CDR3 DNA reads TGTGCCAGCAGCGGAGGGGCAGGGAACTCTGGGGCCAACGTCCTGACTTTC.

The CDR3 loop reads CASSSGGADEQFF. Written as DNA, the CDR3 is TGCGCCAGCAGCTCAGGGGGCGCGGATGAGCAGTTCTTC. J is TRBJ2-1 and V is TRBV5-1; 8 nucleotides align to TRBD1. Germline V gene data show CDR1 as SGHRS and CDR2 as YFSETQ. The CDR3 has 13 amino acids. The ends lost 3 bases at V and 8 bases at J; junction bases unmatched: 4.

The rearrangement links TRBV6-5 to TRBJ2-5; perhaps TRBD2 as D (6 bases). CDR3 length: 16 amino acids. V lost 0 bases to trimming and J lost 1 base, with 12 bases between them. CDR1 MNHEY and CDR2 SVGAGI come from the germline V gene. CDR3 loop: CASSYSLRGLQETQYF. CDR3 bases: TGTGCCAGCAGTTACTCGTTGCGGGGCCTCCAAGAGACCCAGTACTTC.

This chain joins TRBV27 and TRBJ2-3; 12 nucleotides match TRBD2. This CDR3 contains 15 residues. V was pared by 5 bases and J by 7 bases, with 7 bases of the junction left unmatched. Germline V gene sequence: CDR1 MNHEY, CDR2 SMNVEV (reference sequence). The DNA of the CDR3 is TGTGCCAGCAGTGTCACTAGCGGGGGGTTGTATACGCAGTATTTT. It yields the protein CASSVTSGGLYTQYF.

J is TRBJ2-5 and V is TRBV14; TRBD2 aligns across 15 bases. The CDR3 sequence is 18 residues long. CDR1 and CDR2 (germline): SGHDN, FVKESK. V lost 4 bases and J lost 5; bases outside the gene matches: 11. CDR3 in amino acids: CASSLTRTSGGARETQYF. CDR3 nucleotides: TGTGCCAGCAGCCTCACTAGGACTAGCGGGGGGGCCAGGGAGACCCAGTACTTC.

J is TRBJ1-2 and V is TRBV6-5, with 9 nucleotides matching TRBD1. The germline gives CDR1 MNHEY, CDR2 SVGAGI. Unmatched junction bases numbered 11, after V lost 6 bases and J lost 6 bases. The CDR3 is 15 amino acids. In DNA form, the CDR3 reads TGTGCCAGCAGCTATTCCCACAGGGGGCTTGATGGCTACACCTTC. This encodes CASSYSHRGLDGYTF.

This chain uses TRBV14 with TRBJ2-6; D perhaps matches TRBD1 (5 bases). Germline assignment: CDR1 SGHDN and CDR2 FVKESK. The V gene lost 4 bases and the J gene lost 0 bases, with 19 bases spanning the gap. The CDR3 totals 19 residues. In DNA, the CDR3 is TGTGCCAGCAGCCCCCTTGAAAACAGGTTAGACTCTGGGGCCAACGTCCTGACTTTC. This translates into CASSPLENRLDSGANVLTF.

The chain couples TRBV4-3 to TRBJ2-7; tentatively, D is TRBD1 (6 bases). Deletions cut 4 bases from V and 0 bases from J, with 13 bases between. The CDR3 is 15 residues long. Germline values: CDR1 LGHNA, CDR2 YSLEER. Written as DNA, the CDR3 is TGCGCCAGCAGCCTCCACTGGGACAACTCCTACGAGCAGTACTTC. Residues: CASSLHWDNSYEQYF.